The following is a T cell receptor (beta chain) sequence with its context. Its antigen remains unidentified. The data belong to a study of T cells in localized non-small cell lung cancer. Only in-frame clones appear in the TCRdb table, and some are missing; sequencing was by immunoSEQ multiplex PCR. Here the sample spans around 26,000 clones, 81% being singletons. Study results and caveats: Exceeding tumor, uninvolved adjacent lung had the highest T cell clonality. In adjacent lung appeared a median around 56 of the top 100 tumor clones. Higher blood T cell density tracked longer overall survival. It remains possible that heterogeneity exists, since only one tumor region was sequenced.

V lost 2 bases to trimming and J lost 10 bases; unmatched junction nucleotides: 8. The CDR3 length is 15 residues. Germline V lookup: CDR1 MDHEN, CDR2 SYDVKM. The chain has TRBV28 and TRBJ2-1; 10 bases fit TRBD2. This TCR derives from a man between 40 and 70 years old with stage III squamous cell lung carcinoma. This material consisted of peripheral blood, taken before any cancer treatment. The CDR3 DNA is TGTGCCAGCAGTTTACAGCTAGCGGGAGTTGGGGAGCAGTTCTTC. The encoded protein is CASSLQLAGVGEQFF.